The 19 T cell receptor beta chains reported below all come from one sample, sequenced in a study of cytomegalovirus exposure and HLA in healthy donors (dated by TCRdb to about 2017). Library generation was performed with the immunoSEQ multiplex PCR assay. For the multiplex PCR, a mixture combining 60 forward primers for TCR Vbeta segments and 13 reverse primers for TCR Jbeta segments was used. Held by TCRdb, this immuneACCESS table contains in-frame sequences only and omits some clones. Under half of the omission traces to an unresolved V gene where checked; the cause of the rest is unknown. The sample data list tens of thousands of clones, and 78% of these were observed just once. The ten largest clones represent just under 2.5% of the sample. Material: PBMCs. The receptors here all came from a male donor in good health and CMV-seropositive.

The chain has TRBV5-4 and TRBJ2-7, with a tentative D call TRBD1 (6 bases). CDR1 is SGHNT and CDR2 is YYREEE in the germline V gene (reference sequence). The CDR3 spans 15 residues. With 4 bases removed from V and 1 base from J, the gap between germline ends came to 15 bases. The CDR3 loop is CASSRGGKGSYEQYF. The CDR3, as DNA: TGTGCCAGCAGCCGAGGGGGAAAGGGGTCCTACGAGCAGTACTTC.

The chain joins TRBV7-2 to TRBJ2-7; tentatively, D is TRBD1 (5 bases). Germline V lookup: CDR1 SGHTA, CDR2 FQGNSA. The V and J ends lost 0 bases and 5 bases respectively, with 11 bases between them. The CDR3 is 14 amino acids. The CDR3 DNA reads as TGTGCCAGCAGCTTAGCAGGGGCGCTCGACGAGCAGTACTTC. It translates to CASSLAGALDEQYF.

This chain's CDR3 is CASSLLKTGPYNEQFF. CDR3 sequence (DNA): TGTGCCAGCAGTTTGCTAAAGACAGGCCCTTACAATGAGCAGTTCTTC. The chain employs TRBV28 and TRBJ2-1; tentatively, D is TRBD1 (6 bases). Germline V gene data show CDR1 as MDHEN and CDR2 as SYDVKM. The CDR3 length is 16 residues. Deletions cut 3 bases from V and 4 bases from J, with 16 bases between.

This chain uses TRBV7-2 with TRBJ2-5, with D perhaps matching TRBD2 (6 bases). CDR1 and CDR2 from the germline V gene are SGHTA and FQGNSA. This CDR3 has 13 amino acids. V lost 5 bases and J lost 5, with 12 bases in between. CDR3 nucleotide sequence: TGTGCCAGCAGCCCGGACTACTGGGAGACCCAGTACTTC. It specifies CASSPDYWETQYF.

The chain has TRBV6-5 and TRBJ2-2, with D possibly being TRBD1 (6 bases). Germline lookup yields CDR1 MNHEY and CDR2 SVGAGI. The CDR3 covers 15 residues. V shed 3 bases and J shed 3 bases, with 11 bases lying between them. CDR3 residues: CASSYIRGYTGELFF. CDR3 nucleotide sequence: TGTGCCAGCAGTTATATTAGGGGGTACACCGGGGAGCTGTTTTTT.

This chain uses TRBV7-2 with TRBJ1-2, with TRBD1 matching over 8 bases. The CDR3 contains 15 residues. Germline CDR1 and CDR2: SGHTA and FQGNSA. V shed 5 bases and J 4 bases; nucleotides not matched to a gene: 9. The CDR3 reads CASSPRQGFGYGYTF. The CDR3 bases are TGTGCCAGCAGCCCCCGACAGGGGTTTGGCTATGGCTACACCTTC. The entire variable domain, with the rest obtained from reference TRBV7-2 and TRBJ1-2, is as follows: GAGVSQSPSNKVTEKGKDVELRCDPISGHTALYWYRQSLGQGLEFLIYFQGNSAPDKSGLPSDRFSAERTGGSVSTLTIQRTQQEDSAVYLCASSPRQGFGYGYTFGSGTRLTVV.

This clone was recorded a few times. V gene TRBV4-3 combines with J gene TRBJ2-2; TRBD1 is a possible D gene (6 bases). Germline assignment: CDR1 LGHNA and CDR2 YSLEER. Trimming pared 3 bases from V and 4 bases from J, leaving 12 bases between. This CDR3 contains 15 residues. CDR3 loop: CASSHFAGVTGELFF. As DNA, the CDR3 is TGCGCCAGCAGCCATTTCGCAGGGGTCACCGGGGAGCTGTTTTTT.

This chain uses TRBV18 with TRBJ1-4; D may be TRBD1 (5 bases). Germline V gene sequence: CDR1 KGHSH, CDR2 LQKENI. With 3 bases removed from V and 8 bases from J, the gap between germline ends came to 10 bases. The CDR3 spans 13 residues. The DNA for the CDR3 is TGTGCCAGCTCACCTAGGGGAAAAGAAAAACTGTTTTTT. As protein: CASSPRGKEKLFF.

This sequence joins TRBV15 and TRBJ2-1; D ambiguous. The germline V and J ends were trimmed by 4 bases and 10 bases, with 17 bases remaining between them. CDR1 is LNHNV and CDR2 is YYDKDF in the germline V gene (reference sequence). The CDR3 is 14 amino acids. The CDR3, as DNA: TGTGCCACCAGCATCCCCCTGGGCATTACCGAGCAGTTCTTC. Translation gives CATSIPLGITEQFF.

This clone was recorded once. The rearrangement links TRBV25-1 to TRBJ1-1; D is uncertain. Trimming removed 4 bases from V and 5 bases from J, with 5 bases in between. Germline CDR1 MGHDK, CDR2 SYGVNS. The CDR3 is 11 residues long. The CDR3 here is CASSVSTEAFF. Written as DNA, the CDR3 is TGTGCCAGCAGTGTTTCGACTGAAGCTTTCTTT. Full variable domain (rest looked up from reference TRBV25-1 and TRBJ1-1): EADIYQTPRYLVIGTGKKITLECSQTMGHDKMYWYQQDPGMELHLIHYSYGVNSTEKGDLSSESTVSRIRTEHFPLTLESARPSHTSQYLCASSVSTEAFFGQGTRLTVV.

CDR3 loop: CASSLPGLAGDHEQFF. CDR3 nucleotides: TGTGCCAGCAGCCTGCCGGGACTAGCGGGAGACCATGAGCAGTTCTTC. The V call is TRBV7-4, the J call TRBJ2-1, with 14 bases matching TRBD2. Per germline, CDR1 SGHVT and CDR2 SQSDAQ. The CDR3 is 16 amino acids. J was trimmed by 8 bases and V by 5 bases; bases with no gene match: 8.

The chain employs TRBV30 and TRBJ2-2; a weak D match, TRBD2 (5 bases). There are 16 residues in the CDR3. V shed 3 bases and J shed 4 bases, with 18 bases lying between them. Germline CDR1 GTSNPN, CDR2 SVGIG (reference sequence). CDR3 sequence: CAWSQRRLTGTGELFF. The CDR3 nucleotides read TGTGCCTGGAGCCAACGGAGGTTAACGGGCACCGGGGAGCTGTTTTTT. The complete variable domain, with remaining parts taken from reference TRBV30 and TRBJ2-2, reads SQTIHQWPATLVQPVGSPLSLECTVEGTSNPNLYWYRQAAGRGLQLLFYSVGIGQISSEVPQNLSASRPQDRQFILSSKKLLLSDSGFYLCAWSQRRLTGTGELFFGEGSRLTVL.

J is TRBJ2-7 and V is TRBV28; 10 bases map to TRBD2. Germline CDR1 and CDR2: MDHEN and SYDVKM. This CDR3 is built from 16 residues. V trimming: 5 bases; J trimming: 5 bases; junction bases outside the gene matches: 12. The CDR3 DNA reads as TGTGCCAGCAGTCCATTCGCTAGCGGGAGTTTAAACGAGCAGTACTTC. Encoded protein: CASSPFASGSLNEQYF.

The V gene is TRBV7-3, the J gene TRBJ2-5; 7 positions match TRBD2. Trimming at V came to 5 bases and at J to 2 bases, leaving 8 bases not matched to a gene. Germline V gene sequence: CDR1 SGHTA, CDR2 FQGTGA. The CDR3 has 15 residues. The CDR3 sequence: CASSPDGGKQETQYF. CDR3 DNA sequence: TGTGCCAGCAGCCCCGACGGGGGGAAACAAGAGACCCAGTACTTC.

The chain links TRBV7-9 to TRBJ2-5; TRBD2 agrees at 10 bases. The DNA end lines up better with TRBJ2-7; the J call may be wrong. The CDR3 contains 17 residues. Germline V gene data show CDR1 as SEHNR and CDR2 as FQNEAQ (reference sequence). The CDR3: CASSSAGGPLTSYEQYF. The CDR3 nucleotides read TGTGCCAGCAGCTCAGCGGGAGGGCCACTTACCTCCTACGAGCAGTACTTC.

This sequence joins TRBV5-4 and TRBJ2-3; no clear D. Per the germline V gene, CDR1 is SGHNT and CDR2 is YYREEE (reference sequence). Trimming removed 4 bases at V and 0 bases at J, with 12 bases between. The CDR3 length is 15 residues. The CDR3 DNA follows: TGTGCCAGCAGCAGCCCCGGGTGGAGCACAGATACGCAGTATTTT. Amino acids: CASSSPGWSTDTQYF.

The J gene is TRBJ2-2, the V gene TRBV30; 7 bases are shared with TRBD1. The V and J ends lost 7 bases and 4 bases, in that order; junction bases with no gene match: 12. The CDR3 length is 15 residues. Germline lookup yields CDR1 GTSNPN and CDR2 SVGIG (reference sequence). The CDR3 reads CASRRPTGPTGELFF. CDR3 coding DNA: TGTGCCTCGAGAAGACCGACAGGGCCCACCGGGGAGCTGTTTTTT. The full variable domain, in which reference TRBV30 and TRBJ2-2 provide the parts outside the CDR3, is SQTIHQWPATLVQPVGSPLSLECTVEGTSNPNLYWYRQAAGRGLQLLFYSVGIGQISSEVPQNLSASRPQDRQFILSSKKLLLSDSGFYLCASRRPTGPTGELFFGEGSRLTVL.

This clone was seen more than once but under ten times. This chain links TRBV2 with TRBJ2-2; 9 nucleotides match TRBD1. The CDR3 consists of 16 residues. Germline loops: CDR1 SNHLY, CDR2 FYNNEI. V shed 7 bases, J shed 5 bases, and the junction held 11 bases outside the gene matches. This chain's CDR3 is CASTTRQGVITGELFF. The DNA of the CDR3 is TGTGCCAGCACGACGAGACAGGGGGTAATTACCGGGGAGCTGTTTTTT.

This rearrangement joins TRBV6-5 to TRBJ2-7; 8 positions agree with TRBD1. J was trimmed by 4 bases and V by 5 bases; bases with no gene match: 4. This CDR3 is 13 amino acids long. From germline, CDR1 is MNHEY and CDR2 SVGAGI. DNA for the CDR3: TGTGCCAGCAGTGGGTGGACAGGGTACGAGCAGTACTTC. It encodes CASSGWTGYEQYF.